This T cell receptor beta chain originates from a study of blood T cell repertoires in COVID-19 (dated by TCRdb to 2018 to 2021). In the study overall: The collaborator samples originated in the United States, Italy and Spain and spanned the acute and convalescent phases of COVID-19. The material from the prospective study consisted of cDNA or gDNA derived from T cells, B-cell-depleted T cells, or PBMCs. Subjects who had been exposed to COVID-19, were actively infected with it, or had recovered from it provided the deeply sampled blood TCRbeta repertoires that made up the dataset. The repertoires were released in a freely available public database meant as a resource for research on the immune response to SARS-CoV-2. The samples were drawn from two sources: the first 160 participants of the ongoing ImmuneRACE study, and fewer than 1,500 subjects contributed by 6 global collaborators. Sample metadata almost always included a de-identified subject ID, COVID-19 status, age in years and sex. Where available, HLA class I and class II types were obtained from metadata supplied by the sample provider rather than from assay-based typing.

The immunoSEQ Assay, a bias-controlled multiplex PCR, was used to amplify TCRbeta CDR3 regions from genomic DNA. As for how the authors treated the data: Within the assay, amplification of reference gene primers was used to estimate how many nucleated cells each sample contained. Sequence reads were collapsed and filtered to measure the absolute abundance of every unique TCRbeta CDR3 rearrangement. For each sample, productive Simpson clonality was calculated by taking the square root of Simpson's diversity index across productive rearrangements. The table was pulled from immuneACCESS by TCRdb, which kept in-frame rearrangements only. Such tables lose some clones; where checked, under half of the loss comes from unresolved V genes, and the rest has no known cause. V, J and clone size were drawn from that table, and D and trimming were deduced from the DNA. In all, the sample holds roughly 11,000 clones, and 70% to 85% of those were seen once. Just over 20% of the sample belongs to the ten largest clones.

Overall study results and their limits: Clinical and demographic metadata were provided uncurated, with the amount varying by source and participant.

Ends trimmed: V by 5 bases, J by 6 bases; bases unmatched to a gene: 5. Based on the germline V gene, the CDR1 and CDR2 sequences are MNHEY and SVGAGI. The CDR3, cysteine through phenylalanine, is 13 amino acids long. Kept here is only the CDR3 DNA, which spans 39 bases and is read in frame from base 1. In its sample, this clone was seen a few times. Its antigen is currently not known. Per-base quality was not reported, and no clone a single base away is much larger than it. The collaborating institutions used their own protocols to collect whole blood in K2EDTA tubes. For TCRbeta analysis, collaborator samples were shipped as frozen whole blood, as isolated PBMCs, or as DNA extracted from either sample type.

The source is a human donor in a cohort sampled during active COVID-19. Specimen: peripheral blood. This receptor chain uses TRBV6-5 and TRBJ1-1, and 8 bases in between align with TRBD1. The nucleotide sequence is given as TGTGCCAGCAGTACTACAGGGGGATCTGAAGCTTTCTTT. This gives the protein CASSTTGGSEAFF.